The 7 T cell receptor beta chains presented below share a single source sample, sequenced in a study of T cell responses to AZD1222 COVID-19 vaccine (dated by TCRdb to about 2021). The sample's time point label, in plain terms: baseline before first vaccination. Library preparation was by the immunoSEQ multiplex PCR assay. Sourced from immuneACCESS, this table was stored by TCRdb with only in-frame sequences that have V and J called. A share of the clones is absent; for the studies checked, an unresolved V gene accounts for under half, and the remainder has no known explanation. The table for this sample lists 140,000 or so clones; 70% to 90% of them were counted only once. The ten largest clonotypes hold around 3.5% of the sample. This specimen consisted of peripheral blood, obtained on day 0 of AZD1222 vaccination. The receptors were sampled from an adult in good health.

The rearrangement joins TRBV4-1 to TRBJ2-2; D might be TRBD2 (6 bases). V was trimmed by 0 bases and J by 0 bases, leaving 8 bases between them. The length of the CDR3 is 16 residues. In germline, CDR1 is MGHRA, CDR2 YSYEKL. This CDR3 is CASSQEGLANTGELFF. CDR3 bases: TGCGCCAGCAGCCAAGAGGGACTCGCGAACACCGGGGAGCTGTTTTTT.

The chain recombines TRBV5-1 with TRBJ2-1; 7 bases line up with TRBD2. The CDR3 has 15 amino acids. V dropped 2 bases and J dropped 7; count of bases not matched to a gene: 9. Germline CDR1 and CDR2: SGHRS and YFSETQ. CDR3 nucleotides: TGCGCCAGCAGCTTAGGGACTACCTTCGGGAATGAGCAGTTCTTC. The encoded protein is CASSLGTTFGNEQFF.

The chain couples TRBV6-5 to TRBJ2-7, with TRBD1 as a possible D gene (5 bases). This CDR3 is built from 13 residues. Between the trimmed V and J ends, which lost 4 bases and 3 bases, there was a span of 10 bases. The germline V gene has CDR1 MNHEY and CDR2 SVGAGI. The CDR3 DNA is TGTGCCAGCAGTTCAAGACAGCACTACGAGCAGTACTTC. It specifies CASSSRQHYEQYF.

This clone was seen a single time. The J gene is TRBJ2-2, the V gene TRBV18; 7 bases are a match to TRBD1. This CDR3 has 14 amino acids. The V gene's germline CDR1 is KGHSH and CDR2 LQKENI. The trim removed 3 bases at V and 5 bases at J, leaving 3 bases unmatched. CDR3 sequence (DNA): TGTGCCAGCTCACCCGACAGGGTAACCGGGGAGCTGTTTTTT. Translating it yields CASSPDRVTGELFF.

J is TRBJ2-1 and V is TRBV27; D call uncertain. The CDR3 is made up of 13 amino acids. Trimming removed 4 bases from V and 10 bases from J, with 14 bases in between. Germline CDR1 and CDR2: MNHEY and SMNVEV (reference sequence). In nucleotides, the CDR3 is TGTGCCAGCAGTTCCATCCACCTCAGGGAGCAGTTCTTC. As protein: CASSSIHLREQFF.

The chain's CDR3 is CASSQTGTGEDEQYF. DNA of the CDR3: TGTGCCAGCAGCCAAACCGGGACAGGGGAAGACGAGCAGTACTTC. V and J are TRBV4-2 and TRBJ2-7; 10 bases match TRBD1. V lost 2 bases, J lost 5 bases, and 6 bases stayed unmatched. In germline, CDR1 is LGHNA, CDR2 YNFKEQ. The CDR3 consists of 15 residues.

CDR3 in DNA: TGTGCCAGCAGCTTCAGTGAGACGGCCTACAATGAGCAGTTCTTC. It translates to CASSFSETAYNEQFF. The chain combines TRBV7-9 with TRBJ2-1; D unclear. CDR1 is SEHNR and CDR2 is FQNEAQ in the germline V gene (reference sequence). This CDR3 is 15 amino acids long. Trimming pared 3 bases from V and 2 bases from J, leaving 11 bases between. Variable domain in full (rest from reference TRBV7-9 and TRBJ2-1): DTGVSQNPRHKITKRGQNVTFRCDPISEHNRLYWYRQTLGQGPEFLTYFQNEAQLEKSRLLSDRFSAERPKGSFSTLEIQRTEQGDSAMYLCASSFSETAYNEQFFGPGTRLTVL.